This TCR beta chain was identified during a study of cytomegalovirus exposure and HLA in healthy donors. Across the whole study: An early data release held around 80 million unique TCRs from HLA-typed donors.

As concerns this clone: What it binds is not known.

Primers: 60 Vbeta forward and 13 Jbeta reverse. Method: immunoSEQ multiplex PCR; TCRdb's copy keeps in-frame clones and lacks some. Of tens of thousands of clones detected, about 89% appear once; the ten largest clones hold 8% to 10%. Germline loops: CDR1 SGHNT, CDR2 YYREEE (reference sequence). V shed 3 bases, J shed 0 bases, and the junction held 9 bases outside the gene matches. The CDR3 consists of 16 residues. Study findings and constraints: What TCR beta sequences reportedly achieved was accurate prediction of HLA-A and HLA-B alleles in most subjects. Available immune exposure information was restricted to CMV serostatus only. V- and J-gene trimming in TCR beta was tied to a missense DCLRE1C variant by an analysis performed later.

This sequence joins TRBV5-4 and TRBJ2-7; 7 bases line up with TRBD1. Sample: PBMCs. The TCR comes from a man aged 25 to 40 in good health and CMV-seropositive. The CDR3 loop reads CASSSPHGTVSYEQYF. DNA of the CDR3: TGTGCCAGCAGCTCGCCCCACGGGACAGTCTCCTACGAGCAGTACTTC.